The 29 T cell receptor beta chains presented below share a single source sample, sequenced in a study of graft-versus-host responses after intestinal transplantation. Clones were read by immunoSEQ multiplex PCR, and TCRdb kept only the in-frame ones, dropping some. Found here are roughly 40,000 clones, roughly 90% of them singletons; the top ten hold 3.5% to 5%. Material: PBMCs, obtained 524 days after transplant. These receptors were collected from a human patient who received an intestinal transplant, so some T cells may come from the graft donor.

The CDR3 DNA reads as TGTGCCAGCAGCTTGCGGAGCTACGAGCAGTACTTC. This codes for CASSLRSYEQYF. The V and J genes are TRBV11-2 and TRBJ2-7; D remains unclear. There are 12 residues in the CDR3. Germline V CDR1 and CDR2: SGHAT, FQNNGV. V was pared by 3 bases and J by 3 bases, with 6 bases between.

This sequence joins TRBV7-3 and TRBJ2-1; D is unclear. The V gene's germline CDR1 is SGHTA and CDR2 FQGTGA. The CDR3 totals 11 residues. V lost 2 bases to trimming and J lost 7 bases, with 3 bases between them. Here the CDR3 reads CASSLGNEQFF. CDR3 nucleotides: TGTGCCAGCAGCTTAGGTAATGAGCAGTTCTTC.

CDR3 protein: CASSASTDTQYF. The CDR3 DNA follows: TGTGCCAGCAGTGCTAGCACAGATACGCAGTATTTT. The rearrangement uses TRBV25-1 and TRBJ2-3; no reliable D call. Germline lookup yields CDR1 MGHDK and CDR2 SYGVNS. The V end lost 4 bases, the J end lost 0 bases, and 2 bases lay between the germline ends. The length of the CDR3 is 12 residues.

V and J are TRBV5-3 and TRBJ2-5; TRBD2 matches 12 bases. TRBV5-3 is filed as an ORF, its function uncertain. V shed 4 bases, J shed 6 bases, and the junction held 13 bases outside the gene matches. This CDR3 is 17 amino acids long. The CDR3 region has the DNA TGTGCCAGAAGCGCCAGTAAACTAGCGGGAGGTTTGAAGACCCAGTACTTC. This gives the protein CARSASKLAGGLKTQYF.

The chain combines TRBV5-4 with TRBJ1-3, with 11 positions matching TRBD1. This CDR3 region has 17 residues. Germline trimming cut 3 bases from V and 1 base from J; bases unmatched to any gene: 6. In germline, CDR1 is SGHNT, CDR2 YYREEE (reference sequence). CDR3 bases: TGTGCCAGCAGCTCTAGGACAGGGGGCTATTCTGGAAACACCATATATTTT. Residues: CASSSRTGGYSGNTIYF.

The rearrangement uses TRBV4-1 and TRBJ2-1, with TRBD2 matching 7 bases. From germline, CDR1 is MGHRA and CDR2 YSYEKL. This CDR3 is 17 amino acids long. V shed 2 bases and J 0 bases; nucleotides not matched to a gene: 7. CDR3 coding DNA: TGCGCCAGCAGCCAACAACGGGGGGTGAGCTCCTACAATGAGCAGTTCTTC. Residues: CASSQQRGVSSYNEQFF.

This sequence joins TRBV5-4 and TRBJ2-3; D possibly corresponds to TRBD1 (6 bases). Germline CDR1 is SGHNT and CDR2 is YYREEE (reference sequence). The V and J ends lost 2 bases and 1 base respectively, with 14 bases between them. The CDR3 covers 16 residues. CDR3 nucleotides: TGTGCCAGCAGCTTACAGGGCTTATGGGGCACAGATACGCAGTATTTT. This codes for CASSLQGLWGTDTQYF.

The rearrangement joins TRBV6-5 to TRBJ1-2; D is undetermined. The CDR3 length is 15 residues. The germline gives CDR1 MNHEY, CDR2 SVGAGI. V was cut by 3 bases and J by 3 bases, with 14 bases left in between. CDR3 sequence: CASSYSLSPDYGYTF. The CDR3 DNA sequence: TGTGCCAGCAGTTATAGCCTCTCTCCGGACTATGGCTACACCTTC.

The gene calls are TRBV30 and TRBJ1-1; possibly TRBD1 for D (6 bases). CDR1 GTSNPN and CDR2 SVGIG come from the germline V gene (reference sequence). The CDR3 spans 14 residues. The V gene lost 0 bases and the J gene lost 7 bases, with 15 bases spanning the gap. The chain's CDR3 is CAWSVGGRKSEAFF. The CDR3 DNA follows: TGTGCCTGGAGTGTAGGGGGGAGAAAGAGTGAAGCTTTCTTT.

CDR3 loop: CASSQDHAGGMAGELFF. CDR3 in DNA: TGCGCCAGCAGCCAAGATCACGCAGGGGGCATGGCCGGGGAGCTGTTTTTT. The rearrangement links TRBV4-3 to TRBJ2-2, with 8 bases that match TRBD1. The CDR3 runs to 17 residues. V shed 0 bases, J shed 6 bases, and the junction held 9 bases outside the gene matches. In germline, CDR1 is LGHNA, CDR2 YSLEER.

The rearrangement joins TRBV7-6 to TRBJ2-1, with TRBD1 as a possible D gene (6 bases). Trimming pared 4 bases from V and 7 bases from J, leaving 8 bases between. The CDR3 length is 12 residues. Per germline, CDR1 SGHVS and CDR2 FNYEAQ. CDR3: CASSSGENEQFF. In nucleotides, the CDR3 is TGTGCCAGCAGCTCAGGGGAAAATGAGCAGTTCTTC.

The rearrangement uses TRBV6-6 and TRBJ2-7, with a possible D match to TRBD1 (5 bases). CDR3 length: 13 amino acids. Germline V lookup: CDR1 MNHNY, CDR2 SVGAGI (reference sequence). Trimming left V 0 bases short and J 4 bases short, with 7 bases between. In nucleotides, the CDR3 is TGTGCCAGCAGTTACTCGAAGGGGTACGAGCAGTACTTC. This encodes CASSYSKGYEQYF.

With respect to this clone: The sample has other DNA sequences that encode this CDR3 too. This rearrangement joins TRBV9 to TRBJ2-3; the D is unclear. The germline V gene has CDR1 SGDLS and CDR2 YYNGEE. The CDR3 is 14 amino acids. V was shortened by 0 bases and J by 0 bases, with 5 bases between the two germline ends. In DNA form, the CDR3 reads TGTGCCAGCAGCGTAGCCGACAGCACAGATACGCAGTATTTT. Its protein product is CASSVADSTDTQYF.

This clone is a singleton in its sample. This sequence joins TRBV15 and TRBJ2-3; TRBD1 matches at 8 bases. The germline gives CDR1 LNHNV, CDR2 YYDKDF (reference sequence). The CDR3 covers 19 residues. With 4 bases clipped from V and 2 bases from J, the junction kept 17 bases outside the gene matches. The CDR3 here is CATSTISPGGGIHTDTQYF. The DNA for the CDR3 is TGTGCCACCAGCACCATAAGCCCAGGGGGCGGGATACACACAGATACGCAGTATTTT.

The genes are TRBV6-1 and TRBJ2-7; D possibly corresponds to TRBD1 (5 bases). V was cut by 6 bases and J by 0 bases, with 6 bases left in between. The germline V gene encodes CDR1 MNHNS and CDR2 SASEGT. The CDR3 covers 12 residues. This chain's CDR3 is CASRTASYEQYF. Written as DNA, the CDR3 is TGTGCCAGCAGGACAGCCTCCTACGAGCAGTACTTC.

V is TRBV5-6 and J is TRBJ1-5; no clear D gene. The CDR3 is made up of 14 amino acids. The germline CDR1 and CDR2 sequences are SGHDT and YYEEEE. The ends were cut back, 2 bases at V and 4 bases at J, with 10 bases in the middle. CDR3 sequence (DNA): TGTGCCAGCAGCTTCCTTGGACGGAATCAGCCCCAGCATTTT. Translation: CASSFLGRNQPQHF.

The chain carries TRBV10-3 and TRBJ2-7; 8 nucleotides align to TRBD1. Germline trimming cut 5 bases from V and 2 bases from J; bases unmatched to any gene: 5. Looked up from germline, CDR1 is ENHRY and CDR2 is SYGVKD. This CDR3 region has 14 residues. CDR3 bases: TGTGCCATCAGTCCGGGACAGGAACCCTACGAGCAGTACTTC. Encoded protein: CAISPGQEPYEQYF.

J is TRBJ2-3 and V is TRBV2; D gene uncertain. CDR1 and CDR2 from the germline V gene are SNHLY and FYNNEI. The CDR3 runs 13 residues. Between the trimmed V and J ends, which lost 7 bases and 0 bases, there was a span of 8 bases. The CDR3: CASKGPSTDTQYF. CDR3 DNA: TGTGCCAGCAAAGGACCGAGCACAGATACGCAGTATTTT. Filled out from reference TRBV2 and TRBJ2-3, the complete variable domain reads EPEVTQTPSHQVTQMGQEVILRCVPISNHLYFYWYRQILGQKVEFLVSFYNNEISEKSEIFDDQFSVERPDGSNFTLKIRSTKLEDSAMYFCASKGPSTDTQYFGPGTRLTVL.

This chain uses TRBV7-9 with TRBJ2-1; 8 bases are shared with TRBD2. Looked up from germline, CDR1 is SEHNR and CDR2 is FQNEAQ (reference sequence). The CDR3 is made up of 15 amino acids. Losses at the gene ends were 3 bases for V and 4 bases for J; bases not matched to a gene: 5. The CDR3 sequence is CASSFSGAVYNEQFF. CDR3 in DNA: TGTGCCAGCAGCTTTAGCGGGGCGGTTTACAATGAGCAGTTCTTC.

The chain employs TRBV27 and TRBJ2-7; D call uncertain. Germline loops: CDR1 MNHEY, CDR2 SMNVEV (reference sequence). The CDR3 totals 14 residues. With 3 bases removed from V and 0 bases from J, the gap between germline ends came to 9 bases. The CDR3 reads CASSFSFPSYEQYF. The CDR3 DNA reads TGTGCCAGCAGTTTCTCATTCCCCTCCTACGAGCAGTACTTC.

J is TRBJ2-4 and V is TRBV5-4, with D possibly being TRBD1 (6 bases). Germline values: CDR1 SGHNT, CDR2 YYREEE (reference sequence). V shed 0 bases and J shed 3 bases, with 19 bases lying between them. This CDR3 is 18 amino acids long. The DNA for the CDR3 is TGTGCCAGCAGCTTGGAGGGAGCCGCGCTAGGGGGCAAAAACATTCAGTACTTC. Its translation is CASSLEGAALGGKNIQYF.

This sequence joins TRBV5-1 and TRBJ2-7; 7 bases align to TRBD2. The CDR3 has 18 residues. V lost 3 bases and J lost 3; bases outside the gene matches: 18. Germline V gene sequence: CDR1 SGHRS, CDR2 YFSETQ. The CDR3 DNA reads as TGCGCCAGCAGCTGGGGTTTCGGGGGAGGGCAATCTGACTACGAGCAGTACTTC. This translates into CASSWGFGGGQSDYEQYF.

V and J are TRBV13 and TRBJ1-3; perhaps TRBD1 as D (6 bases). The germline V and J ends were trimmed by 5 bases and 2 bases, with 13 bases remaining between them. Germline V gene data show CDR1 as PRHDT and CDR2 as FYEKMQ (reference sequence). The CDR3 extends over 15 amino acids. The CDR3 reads CASSPGTWTGNTIYF. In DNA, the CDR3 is TGTGCCAGCAGCCCCGGGACATGGACTGGAAACACCATATATTTT. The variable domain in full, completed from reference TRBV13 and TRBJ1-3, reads AAGVIQSPRHLIKEKRETATLKCYPIPRHDTVYWYQQGPGQDPQFLISFYEKMQSDKGSIPDRFSAQQFSDYHSELNMSSLELGDSALYFCASSPGTWTGNTIYFGEGSWLTVV.

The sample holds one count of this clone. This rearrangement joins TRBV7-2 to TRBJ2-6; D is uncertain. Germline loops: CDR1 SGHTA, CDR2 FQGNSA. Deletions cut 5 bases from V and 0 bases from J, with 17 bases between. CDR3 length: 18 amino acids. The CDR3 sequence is CASSPTRQGISGANVLTF. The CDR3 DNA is TGTGCCAGCAGCCCAACGCGGCAAGGGATCTCTGGGGCCAACGTCCTGACTTTC. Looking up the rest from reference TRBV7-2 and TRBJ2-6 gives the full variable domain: GAGVSQSPSNKVTEKGKDVELRCDPISGHTALYWYRQSLGQGLEFLIYFQGNSAPDKSGLPSDRFSAERTGGSVSTLTIQRTQQEDSAVYLCASSPTRQGISGANVLTFGAGSRLTVL.

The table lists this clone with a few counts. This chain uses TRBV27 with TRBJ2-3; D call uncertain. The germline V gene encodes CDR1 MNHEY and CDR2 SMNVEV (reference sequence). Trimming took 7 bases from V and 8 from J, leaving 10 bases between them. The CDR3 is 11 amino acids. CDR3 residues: CASTFTGTQYF. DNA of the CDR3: TGTGCCAGCACCTTTACTGGTACGCAGTATTTT.

CDR3 region: CASSQVESLSYEQYF. As DNA, the CDR3 is TGCGCCAGCAGCCAAGTGGAATCCCTCTCCTACGAGCAGTACTTC. The V gene is TRBV4-1, the J gene TRBJ2-7; D is unresolved. The CDR3 totals 15 residues. V was pared by 1 base and J by 0 bases, with 10 bases between. Germline CDR1 is MGHRA and CDR2 is YSYEKL.

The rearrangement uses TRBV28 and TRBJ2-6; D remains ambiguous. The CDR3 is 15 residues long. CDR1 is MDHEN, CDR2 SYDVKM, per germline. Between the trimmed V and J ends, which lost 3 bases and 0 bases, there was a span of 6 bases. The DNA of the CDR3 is TGTGCCAGCAGTTTCTACACCTCTGGGGCCAACGTCCTGACTTTC. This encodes CASSFYTSGANVLTF.

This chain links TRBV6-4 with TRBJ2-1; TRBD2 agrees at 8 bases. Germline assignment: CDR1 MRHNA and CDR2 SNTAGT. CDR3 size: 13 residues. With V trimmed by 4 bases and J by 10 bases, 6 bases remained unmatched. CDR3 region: CASSGGIAGEQFF. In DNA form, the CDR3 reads TGTGCCAGCAGTGGTGGGATAGCGGGAGAGCAGTTCTTC.

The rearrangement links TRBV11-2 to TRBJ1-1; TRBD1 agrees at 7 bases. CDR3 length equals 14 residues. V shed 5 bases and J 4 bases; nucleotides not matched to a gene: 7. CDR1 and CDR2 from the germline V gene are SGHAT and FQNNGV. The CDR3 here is CASSLSGGATEAFF. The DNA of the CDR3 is TGTGCCAGCAGCCTATCAGGGGGGGCCACTGAAGCTTTCTTT.